These 21 T cell receptor beta chains share one sample of origin, sequenced in a study of graft-versus-host responses after intestinal transplantation. Assay used: immunoSEQ multiplex PCR; TCRdb lists only in-frame clones, some missing. The table records fewer than 110,000 clones, roughly 93% of them present only once. These receptors' targets are unknown. This specimen was unstimulated CD8+ T cells sorted from spleen or lymph node cells, taken before intestinal transplant. These receptors were obtained from a human donor who received an intestinal transplant.

The chain is built from TRBV5-6 and TRBJ2-1; D is tentatively TRBD1 or TRBD2 (6 bases each). This CDR3 is 19 amino acids long. From germline, CDR1 is SGHDT and CDR2 YYEEEE. The V end lost 2 bases, the J end lost 0 bases, and 21 bases lay between the germline ends. CDR3: CASSFLGGPPLSSYNEQFF. The CDR3 DNA follows: TGTGCCAGCAGCTTTTTGGGGGGCCCTCCCTTAAGCTCCTACAATGAGCAGTTCTTC.

This chain connects TRBV18 to TRBJ1-5; D ambiguous. The germline V and J ends were trimmed by 2 bases and 1 base, with 6 bases remaining between them. The germline V gene has CDR1 KGHSH and CDR2 LQKENI. The CDR3 spans 14 residues. DNA for the CDR3: TGTGCCAGCTCACCATGGAGCAGCAATCAGCCCCAGCATTTT. Its translation is CASSPWSSNQPQHF.

V is TRBV2 and J is TRBJ2-1; TRBD2 matches 11 bases. Germline CDR1 reads SNHLY; CDR2 reads FYNNEI. This CDR3 spans 20 amino acids. The trim removed 3 bases at V and 1 base at J, leaving 14 bases unmatched. CDR3 residues: CASSDGRGSGGGRSYNEQFF. The DNA of the CDR3 is TGTGCCAGCAGTGATGGGAGGGGTAGCGGGGGGGGTCGTTCCTACAATGAGCAGTTCTTC.

The V gene is TRBV4-1, the J gene TRBJ1-3; D is ambiguous. The V end was cut by 1 base, the J end by 4 bases, with 5 bases between. Germline V gene data show CDR1 as MGHRA and CDR2 as YSYEKL. CDR3 size: 13 residues. The chain's CDR3 is CASSQAQGNTIYF. CDR3 nucleotide sequence: TGCGCCAGCAGCCAAGCACAAGGAAACACCATATATTTT.

The count of this clone is one. The chain links TRBV9 to TRBJ1-2, with unresolved D. Deletions cut 4 bases from V and 0 bases from J, with 13 bases between. This CDR3 has 15 amino acids. From germline, CDR1 is SGDLS and CDR2 YYNGEE. The CDR3 coding sequence is TGTGCCAGCAGCCCCGATGGGCTTGCTAACTATGGCTACACCTTC. Translation: CASSPDGLANYGYTF. The entire variable domain, with the rest obtained from reference TRBV9 and TRBJ1-2, is as follows: DSGVTQTPKHLITATGQRVTLRCSPRSGDLSVYWYQQSLDQGLQFLIQYYNGEERAKGNILERFSAQQFPDLHSELNLSSLELGDSALYFCASSPDGLANYGYTFGSGTRLTVV.

The chain joins TRBV5-8 to TRBJ2-7; D ambiguous. The CDR3 has 11 amino acids. Trimming pared 4 bases from V and 4 bases from J, leaving 6 bases between. The germline V gene encodes CDR1 SGHTS and CDR2 YDEGEE. The CDR3 region is CASSDYYEQYF. The CDR3 DNA follows: TGTGCCAGCAGCGATTATTACGAGCAGTACTTC.

The V call is TRBV30, the J call TRBJ1-1; D call uncertain. There are 13 residues in the CDR3. The germline gives CDR1 GTSNPN, CDR2 SVGIG (reference sequence). V lost 3 bases, J lost 1 base, and 9 bases lay in between. The CDR3 DNA reads as TGTGCCTGGAGAGGTAAAAAGAACACTGAAGCTTTCTTT. This codes for CAWRGKKNTEAFF.

J is TRBJ2-7 and V is TRBV6-6; 7 bases fit TRBD1. CDR1 and CDR2 (germline): MNHNY, SVGAGI (reference sequence). With 8 bases clipped from V and 6 bases from J, the junction kept 4 bases outside the gene matches. The CDR3 totals 11 residues. The CDR3 DNA is TGTGCCAGCGAAGGGGGCTTCGAGCAGTACTTC. Protein product: CASEGGFEQYF.

V is TRBV13 and J is TRBJ2-7; tentatively, D is TRBD1 (5 bases). CDR1 is PRHDT, CDR2 FYEKMQ, per germline (reference sequence). The CDR3 loop spans 12 amino acids. Trimming shortened V by 3 bases and J by 3 bases, and 6 bases separated the two germline ends. CDR3: CASSFDSYEQYF. The CDR3 nucleotides are TGTGCCAGCAGCTTCGACAGCTACGAGCAGTACTTC.

The rearrangement joins TRBV2 to TRBJ2-7; TRBD1 or TRBD2 may be the D gene (5 bases each). Deletions cut 4 bases from V and 3 bases from J, with 10 bases between. The V gene's germline CDR1 is SNHLY and CDR2 FYNNEI. There are 13 residues in the CDR3. CDR3: CASSAGTFYEQYF. The CDR3 nucleotides are TGTGCCAGCAGTGCTGGGACGTTCTACGAGCAGTACTTC. The whole variable domain, filled in from reference TRBV2 and TRBJ2-7, reads EPEVTQTPSHQVTQMGQEVILRCVPISNHLYFYWYRQILGQKVEFLVSFYNNEISEKSEIFDDQFSVERPDGSNFTLKIRSTKLEDSAMYFCASSAGTFYEQYFGPGTRLTVT.

The chain has TRBV27 and TRBJ2-4; D not resolved. The CDR3 length is 11 residues. The germline gives CDR1 MNHEY, CDR2 SMNVEV (reference sequence). V lost 3 bases to trimming and J lost 9 bases, with 6 bases between them. CDR3 loop: CASSFAGIQYF. The DNA for the CDR3 is TGTGCCAGCAGTTTCGCAGGCATTCAGTACTTC.

The CDR3 protein is CASSKAGQGAPWGYGYTF. As DNA, the CDR3 is TGTGCCAGCAGCAAAGCGGGACAGGGGGCGCCTTGGGGGTATGGCTACACCTTC. V is TRBV21-1 and J is TRBJ1-2; the D call TRBD1 from the table was never checked on the DNA. TRBV21-1 is termed a pseudogene. This CDR3 spans 18 amino acids.

This rearrangement joins TRBV6-1 to TRBJ2-3, with 9 positions matching TRBD2. V dropped 4 bases and J dropped 2; count of bases not matched to a gene: 7. The CDR3 has 16 residues. Germline V gives CDR1 MNHNS, CDR2 SASEGT. CDR3 sequence reads: CASSGRGGGDTDTQYF. The CDR3 DNA sequence: TGTGCCAGCAGTGGGCGGGGCGGGGGGGACACAGATACGCAGTATTTT.

J is TRBJ2-2 and V is TRBV9; 12 nucleotides match TRBD2. In germline, CDR1 is SGDLS, CDR2 YYNGEE. CDR3 length: 17 amino acids. The J segment lost 2 bases and the V segment lost 3 bases, leaving 5 bases of the junction unmatched. CDR3 region: CASSERTSGVNTGELFF. In nucleotides, the CDR3 is TGTGCCAGCAGCGAGCGGACTAGCGGGGTTAACACCGGGGAGCTGTTTTTT.

The V call is TRBV5-6, the J call TRBJ1-5; D uncertain. V lost 0 bases and J 0 bases, leaving 7 bases between the germline ends. CDR1 SGHDT and CDR2 YYEEEE come from the germline V gene. This CDR3 region has 15 residues. The CDR3 DNA follows: TGTGCCAGCAGCTTGGGACGGTTTAGCAATCAGCCCCAGCATTTT. Protein: CASSLGRFSNQPQHF.

Remarks on this clone: Germline is not matched at one junction end, which may reflect a read error. This sample also contains other DNA sequences that code for the same CDR3. This chain connects TRBV4-2 to TRBJ1-1; TRBD1 agrees at 9 bases. Germline CDR1 LGHNA, CDR2 YNFKEQ. The CDR3 spans 17 residues. The CDR3 DNA is TGTGCCAGCAGCGAAACCGGGACAGGGTTGGTGGGCACTGAAGCCTTCTTT. It translates to CASSETGTGLVGTEAFF.

The chain has TRBV9 and TRBJ1-2; D gene unclear. The CDR3 sequence is 11 residues long. Germline CDR1 SGDLS, CDR2 YYNGEE. The ends were cut back, 3 bases at V and 8 bases at J, with 8 bases in the middle. DNA for the CDR3: TGTGCCAGCAGCGGGGTTGGAGGCTACACCTTC. This codes for CASSGVGGYTF.

The rearrangement links TRBV30 to TRBJ1-1; D remains unclear. V was trimmed by 4 bases and J by 1 base, leaving 4 bases between them. From germline, CDR1 is GTSNPN and CDR2 SVGIG (reference sequence). The CDR3 spans 11 residues. The CDR3 DNA reads TGTGCCTGGATTGGGAACACTGAAGCTTTCTTT. It yields the protein CAWIGNTEAFF. The entire variable domain, with the rest obtained from reference TRBV30 and TRBJ1-1, is as follows: SQTIHQWPATLVQPVGSPLSLECTVEGTSNPNLYWYRQAAGRGLQLLFYSVGIGQISSEVPQNLSASRPQDRQFILSSKKLLLSDSGFYLCAWIGNTEAFFGQGTRLTVV.

V and J are TRBV7-6 and TRBJ2-3; weak D call: TRBD1 (6 bases). Germline values: CDR1 SGHVS, CDR2 FNYEAQ. This CDR3 spans 16 amino acids. Deletions cut 4 bases from V and 0 bases from J, with 14 bases between. The CDR3 spells CASSWTADPSTDTQYF. CDR3 bases: TGTGCCAGCAGCTGGACAGCTGACCCTAGCACAGATACGCAGTATTTT.

This sequence joins TRBV4-1 and TRBJ2-7, with a weak D call TRBD2 (6 bases). The germline V gene has CDR1 MGHRA and CDR2 YSYEKL. V was clipped by 5 bases and J by 5 bases, with 16 bases between them. The CDR3 length is 14 residues. The CDR3 loop is CASSFRGTSDEQYF. CDR3 sequence (DNA): TGCGCCAGCAGCTTCAGAGGGACTTCTGACGAGCAGTACTTC.

The rearrangement uses TRBV20-1 and TRBJ1-2, with 7 bases identical to TRBD1. Germline CDR1 and CDR2: DFQATT and SNEGSKA (reference sequence). This CDR3 contains 9 residues. In DNA form, the CDR3 reads TGCAATCCAGGGGGTGGCTACACCTTC. Protein sequence: CNPGGGYTF.